These T cell receptor beta chains were read from a single sample in a study of CD8+CD57+ T cells in acquired aplastic anemia. TCRdb itself ran the reads through MiXCR, one entry per CDR3 protein. The sample lists 400,000 to 450,000 distinct CDR3 sequences; 65% to 80% were seen once. Source material: sorted CD4+, CD8+, or CD8+CD57+ T cells (not recorded which) from PBMCs. These receptors all come from a human donor in good health, serving as a control. CDR3s include the opening cysteine and the closing phenylalanine or tryptophan. The order of the fields is D gene, J gene, clone size, V gene, CDR3 protein, CDR3 DNA. The D gene is left open where the match is weak. The size entry is marked missing in some rows and otherwise reads once, few, many or a size class.

>NA|TRBJ2-7|many|TRBV7-2
CASSLAWSYEQYF
TGTGCCAGCAGCTTAGCTTGGAGCTACGAGCAGTACTTC
>TRBD1|TRBJ1-2|many|TRBV7-2
CASSTRTGVDYGYTF
TGTGCCAGCAGCACTAGGACAGGGGTCGACTATGGCTACACCTTC
>NA|TRBJ1-1|few|TRBV9
CASSFGGRAFF
TGTGCCAGCAGTTTCGGAGGGCGAGCTTTCTTT
>TRBD1|TRBJ2-2|many|TRBV19
CASKRGDRDIGELFF
TGTGCCAGTAAAAGAGGAGACAGGGACATCGGGGAGCTGTTTTTT
>TRBD1|TRBJ2-7|NA|TRBV2
CASSARTGGSEQYF
TGTGCCAGCAGTGCTAGGACAGGGGGCTCCGAGCAGTACTTC
>NA|TRBJ2-3|once|TRBV11-2
CASSGGGGSDTQYF
TGTGCCAGCAGCGGGGGAGGGGGGTCGGATACGCAGTATTTT
>NA|TRBJ2-7|NA|TRBV12-3/TRBV12-4
CASSLDRGNF
TGCGCCAGCAGCTTAGATCGGGGGAACTTC
>NA|TRBJ2-1|once|TRBV5-1
CASSLGTAGGLDNEQFF
TGTGCCAGCAGCCTCGGGACGGCTGGGGGCCTCGACAATGAGCAGTTCTTC
>NA|TRBJ1-2|NA|TRBV6-5
CASSYLSGDYGYTF
TGTGCCAGCAGTTATCTCAGTGGGGACTATGGCTACACCTTC
>NA|TRBJ1-2|NA|TRBV12-3/TRBV12-4
CAISPTGSGGYTF
TGTGCCATCAGCCCTACAGGGTCGGGGGGCTACACCTTC
>NA|TRBJ2-5|NA|TRBV20-1
CSARSETRYF
TGCAGTGCTAGGTCCGAGACCCGCTACTTC
>TRBD1|TRBJ1-2|NA|TRBV20-1
CSASGRDREFYGYTF
TGCAGTGCTAGTGGACGGGACAGGGAATTCTATGGCTACACCTTC
>NA|TRBJ1-6|NA|TRBV6-4
CASSPGEGNAPLHF
TGTGCCAGCAGTCCGGGGGAGGGTAATGCGCCCCTCCACTTT
>TRBD2|TRBJ2-5|NA|TRBV2
CASSVTSGYTGAQFF
TGTGCCAGCAGTGTGACTAGCGGCTACACCGGGGCGCAGTTTTTT
>NA|TRBJ1-1|many|TRBV25-1
CASSEVGGNTEAFF
TGTGCCAGCAGTGAGGTAGGGGGGAACACTGAAGCTTTCTTT
>TRBD2|TRBJ2-6|NA|TRBV7-3
CASSTAGGCCASSLTF
TGTGCCAGCAGCACAGCCGGGGGGTGTTGTGCGAGCAGTCTGACTTTC
>TRBD1|TRBJ1-5|NA|TRBV7-2
CASSSMTGLPQHF
TGTGCCAGCAGCTCGATGACAGGGCTGCCCCAGCATTTT
>NA|TRBJ2-3|few|TRBV2
CASSRDRGDTQYF
TGTGCCAGCAGCCGAGACCGTGGCGATACGCAGTATTTT
>TRBD2|TRBJ2-7|NA|TRBV5-1
CASSLATSGAEQYF
TGCGCCAGCAGCTTGGCAACTAGCGGGGCCGAGCAGTACTTC
>TRBD1|TRBJ1-2|NA|TRBV7-2
CASSLARGAQETTF
TGTGCCAGCAGCTTAGCCAGGGGGGCCCAAGAGACCACGTTC